The rows below give T cell receptor beta chains drawn from one sample of a study of spatial heterogeneity in lung cancer. TCRdb re-called the 5' RACE reads with MiXCR, one entry per CDR3 protein. Of fewer than 7,500 distinct CDR3 sequences in the sample, approximately 8.5% were seen once. This sample comprised lung tumor tissue, obtained at surgery. These receptors all come from a female donor with early-stage non-small cell lung cancer. Each CDR3 is given with its conserved first and last residue. A D gene is named only where the DNA matches it firmly. Size is stated for part of the rows, as once, few or many counts, or as a class when the clone is expanded.

j_gene: TRBJ1-2; abundance: medium-sized; d_gene: TRBD1; v_gene: TRBV4-1; CDR3nt: TGCGCCAGCAGCCGAGACAGGGGGGAAGATGGCTACACCTTC; CDR3aa: CASSRDRGEDGYTF
j_gene: TRBJ2-5; abundance: many; d_gene: NA; v_gene: TRBV12-3/TRBV12-4; CDR3nt: TGTGCCAGCAGTTTTTACGCGGGGGAGACCCAGTACTTC; CDR3aa: CASSFYAGETQYF
j_gene: TRBJ2-3; abundance: many; d_gene: TRBD1; v_gene: TRBV18; CDR3nt: TGTGCCAGCTCACGCATCGGGACAGAAACAGATACGCAGTATTTT; CDR3aa: CASSRIGTETDTQYF
j_gene: TRBJ1-5; abundance: NA; d_gene: NA; v_gene: TRBV5-6; CDR3nt: TGTGCCAGCAGTATGGGGGTGAATCAGCCCCAGCATTTT; CDR3aa: CASSMGVNQPQHF
j_gene: TRBJ1-4; abundance: NA; d_gene: NA; v_gene: TRBV20-1; CDR3nt: TGCAGTGCTGCAATGACTGCAACTAATGAAAAACTGTTTTTT; CDR3aa: CSAAMTATNEKLFF
j_gene: TRBJ1-2; abundance: few; d_gene: NA; v_gene: TRBV18; CDR3nt: TGTGCCAGCTCACCACCCACGGAGTCCTATGGCTACACCTTC; CDR3aa: CASSPPTESYGYTF
j_gene: TRBJ1-5; abundance: medium-sized; d_gene: NA; v_gene: TRBV6-1; CDR3nt: TGTGCCAGCAGCGTTCGTTCAAATCCCCCTCAGCCCCAGCATTTT; CDR3aa: CASSVRSNPPQPQHF
j_gene: TRBJ2-1; abundance: few; d_gene: NA; v_gene: TRBV2; CDR3nt: TGTGCCAGCAGCTCCTACAATGAGCAGTTCTTC; CDR3aa: CASSSYNEQFF
j_gene: TRBJ1-6; abundance: many; d_gene: NA; v_gene: TRBV11-2; CDR3nt: TGTGCCAGCAGCACTACAGGGAATTCACCCCTCCACTTT; CDR3aa: CASSTTGNSPLHF
j_gene: TRBJ1-2; abundance: medium-sized; d_gene: TRBD1; v_gene: TRBV24-1; CDR3nt: TGTGCCACCAGTCCCCGGGACAGGAGCTATGGCTACACCTTC; CDR3aa: CATSPRDRSYGYTF
j_gene: TRBJ2-5; abundance: few; d_gene: NA; v_gene: TRBV5-6; CDR3nt: TGTGCCAGCACCCGCCTAGAGAAAAGTCAAGAGACCCAGTACTTC; CDR3aa: CASTRLEKSQETQYF
j_gene: TRBJ2-2; abundance: many; d_gene: TRBD1; v_gene: TRBV27; CDR3nt: TGTGCCAGCAGTTTTAGGACAGGGGCCGGGGAGCTGTTTTTT; CDR3aa: CASSFRTGAGELFF
j_gene: TRBJ2-5; abundance: medium-sized; d_gene: TRBD2; v_gene: TRBV28; CDR3nt: TGTGCCAGCAGTTTGTGGCTAGCGGGGGGGCCCAGGGAGACCCAGTACTTC; CDR3aa: CASSLWLAGGPRETQYF
j_gene: TRBJ2-3; abundance: few; d_gene: TRBD2; v_gene: TRBV12-3/TRBV12-4; CDR3nt: TGTGCCAGCAGTAGTCCCCAGGGTCTAGCGGGGGTCACAGATACGCAGTATTTT; CDR3aa: CASSSPQGLAGVTDTQYF
j_gene: TRBJ1-5; abundance: many; d_gene: TRBD1; v_gene: TRBV19; CDR3nt: TGTGCCAGTGCAGGACAGGGAGCAAGCAATCAGCCCCAGCATTTT; CDR3aa: CASAGQGASNQPQHF
j_gene: TRBJ1-5; abundance: medium-sized; d_gene: NA; v_gene: TRBV18; CDR3nt: TGTGCCAGCTCACTAAGCCCGAAGACTAGCAATCAGCCCCAGCATTTT; CDR3aa: CASSLSPKTSNQPQHF
j_gene: TRBJ1-1; abundance: medium-sized; d_gene: NA; v_gene: TRBV10-3; CDR3nt: TGTGCCATCAGTGACCCAACAGGCCGTAACACTGAAGCTTTCTTT; CDR3aa: CAISDPTGRNTEAFF
j_gene: TRBJ2-1; abundance: medium-sized; d_gene: TRBD1; v_gene: TRBV6-6; CDR3nt: TGTGCCAGCAGGGACAGGGATAAGGGCTCCTACAATGAGCAGTTCTTC; CDR3aa: CASRDRDKGSYNEQFF
j_gene: TRBJ1-1; abundance: medium-sized; d_gene: TRBD1; v_gene: TRBV7-6; CDR3nt: TGTGCCAGCAGCCCTGGGACAGGGTGGACTGAAGCTTTCTTT; CDR3aa: CASSPGTGWTEAFF